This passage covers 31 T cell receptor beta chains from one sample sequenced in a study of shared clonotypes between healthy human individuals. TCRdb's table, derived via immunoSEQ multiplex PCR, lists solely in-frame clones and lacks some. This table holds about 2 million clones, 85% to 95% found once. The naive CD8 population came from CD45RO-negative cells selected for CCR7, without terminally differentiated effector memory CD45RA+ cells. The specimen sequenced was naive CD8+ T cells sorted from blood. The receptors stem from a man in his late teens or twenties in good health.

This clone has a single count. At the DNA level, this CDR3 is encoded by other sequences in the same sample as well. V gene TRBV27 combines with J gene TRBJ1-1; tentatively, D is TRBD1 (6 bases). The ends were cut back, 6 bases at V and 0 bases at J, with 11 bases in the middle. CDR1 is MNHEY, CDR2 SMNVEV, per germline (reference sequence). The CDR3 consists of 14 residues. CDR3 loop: CASSSGVLNTEAFF. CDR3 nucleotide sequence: TGTGCCAGCAGCTCAGGGGTCCTGAACACTGAAGCTTTCTTT.

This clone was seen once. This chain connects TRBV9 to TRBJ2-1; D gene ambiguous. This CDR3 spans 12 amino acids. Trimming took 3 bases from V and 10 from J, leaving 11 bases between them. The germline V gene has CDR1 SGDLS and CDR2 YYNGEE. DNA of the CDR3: TGTGCCAGCAGCGGAGGAATCTCGGAGCAGTTCTTC. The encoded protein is CASSGGISEQFF. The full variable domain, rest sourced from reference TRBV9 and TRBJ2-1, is DSGVTQTPKHLITATGQRVTLRCSPRSGDLSVYWYQQSLDQGLQFLIQYYNGEERAKGNILERFSAQQFPDLHSELNLSSLELGDSALYFCASSGGISEQFFGPGTRLTVL.

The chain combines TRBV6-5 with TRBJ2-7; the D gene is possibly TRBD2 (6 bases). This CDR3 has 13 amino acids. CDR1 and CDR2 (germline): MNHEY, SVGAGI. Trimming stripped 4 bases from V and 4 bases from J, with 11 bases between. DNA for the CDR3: TGTGCCAGCAGTTGGAAGGGACTGTACGAGCAGTACTTC. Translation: CASSWKGLYEQYF.

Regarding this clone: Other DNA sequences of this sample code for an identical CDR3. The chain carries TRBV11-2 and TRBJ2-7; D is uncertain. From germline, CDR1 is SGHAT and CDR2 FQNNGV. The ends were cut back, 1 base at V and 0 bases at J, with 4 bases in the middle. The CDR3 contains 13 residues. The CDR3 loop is CASSLGNSYEQYF. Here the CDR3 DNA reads TGTGCCAGCAGCTTAGGCAACTCCTACGAGCAGTACTTC.

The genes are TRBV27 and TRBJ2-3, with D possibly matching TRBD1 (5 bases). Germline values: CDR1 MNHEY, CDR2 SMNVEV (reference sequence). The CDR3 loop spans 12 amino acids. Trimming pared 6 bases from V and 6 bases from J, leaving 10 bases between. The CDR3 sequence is CASSRTRDTQYF. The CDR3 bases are TGTGCCAGCAGCAGGACAAGGGATACGCAGTATTTT.

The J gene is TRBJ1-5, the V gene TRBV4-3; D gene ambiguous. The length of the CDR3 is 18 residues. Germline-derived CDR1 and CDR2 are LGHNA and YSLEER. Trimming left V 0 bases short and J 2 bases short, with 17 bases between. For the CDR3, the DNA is TGCGCCAGCAGCCAAGAATCCCCAGGAGGTGGTGGCAATCAGCCCCAGCATTTT. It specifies CASSQESPGGGGNQPQHF.

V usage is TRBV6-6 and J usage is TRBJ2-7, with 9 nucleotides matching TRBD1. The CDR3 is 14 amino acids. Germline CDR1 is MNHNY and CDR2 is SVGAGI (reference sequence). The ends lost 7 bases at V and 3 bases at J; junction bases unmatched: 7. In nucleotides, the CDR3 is TGTGCCAGCAATCTAGACAGGGGGGTCTACGAGCAGTACTTC. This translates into CASNLDRGVYEQYF.

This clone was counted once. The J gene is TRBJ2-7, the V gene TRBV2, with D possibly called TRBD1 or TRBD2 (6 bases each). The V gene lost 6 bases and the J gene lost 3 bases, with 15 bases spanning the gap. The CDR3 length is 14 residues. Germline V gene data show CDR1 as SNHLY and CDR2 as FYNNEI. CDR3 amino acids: CASRGGQTFYEQYF. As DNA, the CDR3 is TGTGCCAGCAGGGGAGGACAGACCTTCTACGAGCAGTACTTC.

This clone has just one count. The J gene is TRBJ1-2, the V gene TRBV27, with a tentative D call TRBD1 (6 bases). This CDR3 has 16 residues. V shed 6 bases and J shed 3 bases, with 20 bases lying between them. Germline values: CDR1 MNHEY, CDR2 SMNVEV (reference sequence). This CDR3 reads CASRQGGGGLDYGYTF. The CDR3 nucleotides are TGTGCCAGCAGACAGGGTGGTGGGGGTCTGGACTATGGCTACACCTTC.

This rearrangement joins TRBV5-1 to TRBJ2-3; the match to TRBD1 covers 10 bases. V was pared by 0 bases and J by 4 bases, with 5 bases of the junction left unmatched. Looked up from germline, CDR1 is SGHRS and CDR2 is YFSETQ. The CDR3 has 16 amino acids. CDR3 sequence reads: CASSLEGTGDSDTQYF. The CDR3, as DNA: TGCGCCAGCAGCTTGGAAGGGACAGGGGATTCAGATACGCAGTATTTT.

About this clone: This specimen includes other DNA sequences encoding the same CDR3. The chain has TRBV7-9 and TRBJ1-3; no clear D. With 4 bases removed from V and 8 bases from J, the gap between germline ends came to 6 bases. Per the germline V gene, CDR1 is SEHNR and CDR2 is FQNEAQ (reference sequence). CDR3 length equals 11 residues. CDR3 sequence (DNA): TGTGCCAGCAGCTCGGGCGACACCATATATTTT. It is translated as CASSSGDTIYF.

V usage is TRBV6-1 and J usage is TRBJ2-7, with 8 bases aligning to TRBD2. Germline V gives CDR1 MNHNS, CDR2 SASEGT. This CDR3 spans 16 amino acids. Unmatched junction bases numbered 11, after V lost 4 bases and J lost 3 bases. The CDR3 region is CASSGDSERGYYEQYF. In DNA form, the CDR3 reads TGTGCCAGCAGTGGGGATAGTGAGCGGGGGTACTACGAGCAGTACTTC.

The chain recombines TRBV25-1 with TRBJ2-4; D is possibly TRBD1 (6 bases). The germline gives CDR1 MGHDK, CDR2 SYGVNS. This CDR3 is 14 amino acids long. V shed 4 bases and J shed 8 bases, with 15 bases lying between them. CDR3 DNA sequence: TGTGCCAGCAGTGGAATCCACAGGGTGGACATTCAGTACTTC. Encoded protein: CASSGIHRVDIQYF.

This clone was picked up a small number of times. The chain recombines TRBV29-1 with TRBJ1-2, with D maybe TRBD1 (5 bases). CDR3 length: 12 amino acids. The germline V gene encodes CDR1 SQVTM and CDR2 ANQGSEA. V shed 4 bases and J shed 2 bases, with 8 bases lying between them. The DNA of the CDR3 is TGCAGCGTTGTCGAGGGGAACTATGGCTACACCTTC. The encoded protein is CSVVEGNYGYTF.

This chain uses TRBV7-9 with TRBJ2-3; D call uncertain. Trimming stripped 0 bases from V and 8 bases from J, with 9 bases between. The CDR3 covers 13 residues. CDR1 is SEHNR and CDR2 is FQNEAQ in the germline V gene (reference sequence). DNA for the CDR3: TGTGCCAGCAGCTTAGCGCTTGACGGTACGCAGTATTTT. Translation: CASSLALDGTQYF.

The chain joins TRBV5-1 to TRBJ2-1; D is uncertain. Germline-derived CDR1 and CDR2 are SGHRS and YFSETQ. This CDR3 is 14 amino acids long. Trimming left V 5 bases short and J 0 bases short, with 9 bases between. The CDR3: CASRDSSSYNEQFF. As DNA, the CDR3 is TGCGCCAGCAGAGACTCGAGCTCCTACAATGAGCAGTTCTTC.

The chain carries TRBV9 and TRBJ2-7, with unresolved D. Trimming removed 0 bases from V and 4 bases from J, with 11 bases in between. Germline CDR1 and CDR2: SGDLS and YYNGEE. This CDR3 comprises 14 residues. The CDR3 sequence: CASSVGSPGYEQYF. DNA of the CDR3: TGTGCCAGCAGCGTAGGCAGCCCGGGTTACGAGCAGTACTTC.

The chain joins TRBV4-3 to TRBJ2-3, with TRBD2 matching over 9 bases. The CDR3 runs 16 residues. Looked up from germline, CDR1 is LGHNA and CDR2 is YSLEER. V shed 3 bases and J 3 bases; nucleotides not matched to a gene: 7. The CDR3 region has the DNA TGCGCCAGCAGCCACGACTTAGCGGGAGCTACAGATACGCAGTATTTT. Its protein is CASSHDLAGATDTQYF.

This CDR3 reads CASSLTGVYGYTF. The CDR3 bases are TGTGCCAGTAGTTTGACAGGGGTCTATGGCTACACCTTC. The chain employs TRBV19 and TRBJ1-2; 8 bases align to TRBD1. The CDR3 is 13 residues long. Germline CDR1 is LNHDA and CDR2 is SQIVND (reference sequence). J gave up 4 bases and V 5 bases, and 3 bases lay outside the gene matches.

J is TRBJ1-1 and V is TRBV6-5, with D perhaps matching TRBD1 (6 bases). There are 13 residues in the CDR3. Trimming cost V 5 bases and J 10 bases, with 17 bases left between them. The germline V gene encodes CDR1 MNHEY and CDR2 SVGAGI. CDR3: CASSAGQLQGAFF. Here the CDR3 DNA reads TGTGCCAGCAGTGCCGGACAGCTTCAAGGAGCTTTCTTT.

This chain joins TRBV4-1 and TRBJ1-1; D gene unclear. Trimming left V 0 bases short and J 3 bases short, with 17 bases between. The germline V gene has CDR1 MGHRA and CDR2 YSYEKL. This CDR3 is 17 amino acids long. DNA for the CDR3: TGCGCCAGCAGCCAAGATCTCGGCCTCTGGATGGACACTGAAGCTTTCTTT. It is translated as CASSQDLGLWMDTEAFF.

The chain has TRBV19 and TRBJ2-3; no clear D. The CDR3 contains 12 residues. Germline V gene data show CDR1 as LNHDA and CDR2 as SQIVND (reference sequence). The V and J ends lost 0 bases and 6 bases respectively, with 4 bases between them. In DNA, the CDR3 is TGTGCCAGTAGTATAGAAATCGATACGCAGTATTTT. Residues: CASSIEIDTQYF.

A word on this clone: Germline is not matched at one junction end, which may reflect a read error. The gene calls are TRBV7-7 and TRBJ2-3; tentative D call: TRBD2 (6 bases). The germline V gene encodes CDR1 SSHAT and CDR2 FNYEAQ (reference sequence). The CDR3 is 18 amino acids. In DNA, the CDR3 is TGTGCTAGCAGCTTTGGAGTAGCGGAACTTTTCCCCACAGATACGCAGTATTTT. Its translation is CASSFGVAELFPTDTQYF.

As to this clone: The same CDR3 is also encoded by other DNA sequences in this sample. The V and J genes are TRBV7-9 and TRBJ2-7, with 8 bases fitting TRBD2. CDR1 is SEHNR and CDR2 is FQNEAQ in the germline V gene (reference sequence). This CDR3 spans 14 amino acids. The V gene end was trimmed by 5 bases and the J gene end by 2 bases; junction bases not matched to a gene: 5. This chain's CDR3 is CASSPRLAPYEQYF. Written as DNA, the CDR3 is TGTGCCAGCAGCCCTCGACTAGCGCCCTACGAGCAGTACTTC.

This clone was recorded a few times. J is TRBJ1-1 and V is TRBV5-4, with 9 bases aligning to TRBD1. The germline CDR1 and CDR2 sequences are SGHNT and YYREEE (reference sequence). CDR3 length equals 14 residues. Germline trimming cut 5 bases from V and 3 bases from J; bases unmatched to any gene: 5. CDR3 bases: TGTGCCAGCAGGGAACAGGGGGCGGACACTGAAGCTTTCTTT. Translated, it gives CASREQGADTEAFF.

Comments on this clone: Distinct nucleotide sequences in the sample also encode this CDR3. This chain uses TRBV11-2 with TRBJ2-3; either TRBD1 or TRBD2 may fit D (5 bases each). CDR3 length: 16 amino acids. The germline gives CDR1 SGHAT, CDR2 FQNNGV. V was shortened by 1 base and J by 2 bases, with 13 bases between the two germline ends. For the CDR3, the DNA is TGTGCCAGCAGCTTAGTGGGGACGGGTGTCACAGATACGCAGTATTTT. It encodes CASSLVGTGVTDTQYF.

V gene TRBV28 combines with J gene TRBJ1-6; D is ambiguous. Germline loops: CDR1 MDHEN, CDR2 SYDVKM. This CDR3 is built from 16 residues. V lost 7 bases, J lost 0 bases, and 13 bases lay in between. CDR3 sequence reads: CASTQVLSSYNSPLHF. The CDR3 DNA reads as TGTGCCAGCACCCAGGTCCTCAGCTCCTATAATTCACCCCTCCACTTT.

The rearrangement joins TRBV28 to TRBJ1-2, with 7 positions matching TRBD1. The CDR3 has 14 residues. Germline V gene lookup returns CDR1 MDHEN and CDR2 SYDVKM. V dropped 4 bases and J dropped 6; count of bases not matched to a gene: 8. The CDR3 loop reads CASSSPDRVDGYTF. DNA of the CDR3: TGTGCCAGCAGTTCGCCTGACAGGGTCGATGGCTACACCTTC.

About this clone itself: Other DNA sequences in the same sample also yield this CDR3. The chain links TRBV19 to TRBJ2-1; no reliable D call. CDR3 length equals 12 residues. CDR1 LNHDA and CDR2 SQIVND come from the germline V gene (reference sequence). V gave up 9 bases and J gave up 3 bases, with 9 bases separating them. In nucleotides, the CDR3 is TGTGCCAGCAGTGAGGACTACAATGAGCAGTTCTTC. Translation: CASSEDYNEQFF.

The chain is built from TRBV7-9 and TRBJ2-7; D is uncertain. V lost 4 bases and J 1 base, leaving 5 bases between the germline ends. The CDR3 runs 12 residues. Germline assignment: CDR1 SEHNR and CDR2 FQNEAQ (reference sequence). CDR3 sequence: CASSYTSYEQYF. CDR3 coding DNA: TGTGCCAGCAGCTACACGTCCTACGAGCAGTACTTC. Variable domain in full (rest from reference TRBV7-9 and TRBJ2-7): DTGVSQNPRHKITKRGQNVTFRCDPISEHNRLYWYRQTLGQGPEFLTYFQNEAQLEKSRLLSDRFSAERPKGSFSTLEIQRTEQGDSAMYLCASSYTSYEQYFGPGTRLTVT.

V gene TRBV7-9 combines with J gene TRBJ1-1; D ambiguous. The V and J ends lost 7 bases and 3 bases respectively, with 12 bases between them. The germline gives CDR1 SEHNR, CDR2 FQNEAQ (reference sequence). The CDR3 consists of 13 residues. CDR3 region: CASNPSEDTEAFF. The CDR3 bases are TGTGCCAGCAACCCGAGTGAGGACACTGAAGCTTTCTTT.